This T cell receptor (beta chain) is drawn from a study of blood T cell repertoires in COVID-19. Study background: Researchers got acute and convalescent COVID-19 samples from the United States, Italy and Spain.

V trimming: 5 bases; J trimming: 3 bases; junction bases outside the gene matches: 15. The CDR3 sequence is 18 residues long. The germline V gene has CDR1 MNHEY and CDR2 SMNVEV (reference sequence). Per the study methods: Estimated nucleated cell counts came from reference gene primer amplification. The assay was immunoSEQ multiplex PCR, and TCRdb's table has in-frame clones only and misses some. V, J and clone size reflect that table, while D and trimming were determined from the DNA. The data contain more than 350,000 clones, around nine tenths of them singletons. The sample was PBMCs or T cells enriched from blood (not recorded which). The rearrangement links TRBV27 to TRBJ1-3, with 8 bases that match TRBD1. This TCR derives from a woman aged 50 to 60 who had recovered from COVID-19. As DNA, the CDR3 is TGTGCCAGCAGTCCCTACACCAAGGACAGGGTCGGTGGAAACACCATATATTTT. Its translation: CASSPYTKDRVGGNTIYF.